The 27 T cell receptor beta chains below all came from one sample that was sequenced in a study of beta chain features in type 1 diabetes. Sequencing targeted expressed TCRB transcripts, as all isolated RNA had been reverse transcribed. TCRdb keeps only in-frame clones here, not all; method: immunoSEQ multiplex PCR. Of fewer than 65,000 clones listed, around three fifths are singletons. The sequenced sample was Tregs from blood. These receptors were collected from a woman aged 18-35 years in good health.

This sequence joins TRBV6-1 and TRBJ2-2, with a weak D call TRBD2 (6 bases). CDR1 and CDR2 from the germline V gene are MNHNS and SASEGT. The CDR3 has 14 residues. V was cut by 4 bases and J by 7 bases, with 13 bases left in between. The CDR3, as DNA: TGTGCCAGCAGTGCCCGGGACTCTGACGGGGAGCTGTTTTTT. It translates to CASSARDSDGELFF.

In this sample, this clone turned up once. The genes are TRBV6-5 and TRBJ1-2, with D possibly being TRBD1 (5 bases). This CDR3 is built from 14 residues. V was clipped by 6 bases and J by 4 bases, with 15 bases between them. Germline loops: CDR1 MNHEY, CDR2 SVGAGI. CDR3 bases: TGTGCCAGCAGGGTAGACAGCACTTCCTATGGCTACACCTTC. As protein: CASRVDSTSYGYTF.

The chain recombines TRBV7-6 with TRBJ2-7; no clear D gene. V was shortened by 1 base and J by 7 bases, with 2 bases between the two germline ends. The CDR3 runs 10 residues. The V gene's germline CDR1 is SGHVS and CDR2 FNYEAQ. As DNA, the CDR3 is TGTGCCAGCAGCTTAGTAGAGCAGTACTTC. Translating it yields CASSLVEQYF.

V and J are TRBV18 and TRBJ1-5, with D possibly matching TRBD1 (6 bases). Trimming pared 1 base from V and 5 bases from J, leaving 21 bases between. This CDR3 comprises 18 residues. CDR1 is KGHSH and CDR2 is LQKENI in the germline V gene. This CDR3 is CASSPRKVFGGAHQPQHF. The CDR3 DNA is TGTGCCAGCTCACCACGTAAGGTATTTGGGGGGGCCCATCAGCCCCAGCATTTT. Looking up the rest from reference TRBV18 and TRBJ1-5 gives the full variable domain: NAGVMQNPRHLVRRRGQEARLRCSPMKGHSHVYWYRQLPEEGLKFMVYLQKENIIDESGMPKERFSAEFPKEGPSILRIQQVVRGDSAAYFCASSPRKVFGGAHQPQHFGDGTRLSIL.

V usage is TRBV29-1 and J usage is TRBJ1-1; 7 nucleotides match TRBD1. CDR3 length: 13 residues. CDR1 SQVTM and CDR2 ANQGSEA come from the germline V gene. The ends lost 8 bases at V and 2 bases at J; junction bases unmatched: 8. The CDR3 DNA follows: TGCAGCACTCGGACAGGACGAAACACTGAAGCTTTCTTT. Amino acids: CSTRTGRNTEAFF.

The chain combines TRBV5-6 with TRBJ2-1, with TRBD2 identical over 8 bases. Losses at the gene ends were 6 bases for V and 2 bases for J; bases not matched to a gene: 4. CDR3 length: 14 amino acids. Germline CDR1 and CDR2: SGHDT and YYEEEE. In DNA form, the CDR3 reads TGTGCCAGCATGATAGCGGGAACCTACAATGAGCAGTTCTTC. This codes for CASMIAGTYNEQFF.

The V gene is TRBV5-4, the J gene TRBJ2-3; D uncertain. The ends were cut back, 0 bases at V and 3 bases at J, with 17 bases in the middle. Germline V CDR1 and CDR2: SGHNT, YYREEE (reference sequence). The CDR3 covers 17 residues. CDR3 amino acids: CASSLGATTLRTDTQYF. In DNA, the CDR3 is TGTGCCAGCAGCTTGGGAGCTACCACCCTCCGAACAGATACGCAGTATTTT.

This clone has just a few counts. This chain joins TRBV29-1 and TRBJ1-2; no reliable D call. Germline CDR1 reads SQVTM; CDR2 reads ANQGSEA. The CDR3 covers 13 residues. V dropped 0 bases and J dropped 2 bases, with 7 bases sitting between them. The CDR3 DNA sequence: TGCAGCGTTGAAGATGAGTTCAACTATGGCTACACCTTC. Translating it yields CSVEDEFNYGYTF.

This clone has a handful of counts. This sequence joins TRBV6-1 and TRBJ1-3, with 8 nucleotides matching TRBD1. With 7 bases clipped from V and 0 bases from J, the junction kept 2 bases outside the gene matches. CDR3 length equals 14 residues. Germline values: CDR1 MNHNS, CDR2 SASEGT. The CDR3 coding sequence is TGTGCCAGCATCCAGGGGGCCTCTGGAAACACCATATATTTT. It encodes CASIQGASGNTIYF.

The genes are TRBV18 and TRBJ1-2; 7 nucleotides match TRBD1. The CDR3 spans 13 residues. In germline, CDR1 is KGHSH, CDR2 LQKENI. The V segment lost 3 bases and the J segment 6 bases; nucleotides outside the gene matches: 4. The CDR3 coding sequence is TGTGCCAGCTCACCGACAGGGTCCGATGGCTACACCTTC. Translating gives CASSPTGSDGYTF.

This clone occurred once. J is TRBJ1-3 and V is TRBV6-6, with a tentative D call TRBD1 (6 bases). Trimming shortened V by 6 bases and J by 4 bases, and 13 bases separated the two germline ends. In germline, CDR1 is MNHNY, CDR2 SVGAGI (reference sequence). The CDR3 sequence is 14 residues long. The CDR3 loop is CASRPDRSGNTIYF. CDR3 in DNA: TGTGCCAGCAGACCCGACAGGTCCGGAAACACCATATATTTT.

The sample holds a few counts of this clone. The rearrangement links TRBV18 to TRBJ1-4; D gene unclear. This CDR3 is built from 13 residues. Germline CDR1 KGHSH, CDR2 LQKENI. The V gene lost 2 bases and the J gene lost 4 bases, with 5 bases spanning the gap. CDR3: CASSPSSNEKLFF. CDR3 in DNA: TGTGCCAGCTCACCATCCAGTAATGAAAAACTGTTTTTT.

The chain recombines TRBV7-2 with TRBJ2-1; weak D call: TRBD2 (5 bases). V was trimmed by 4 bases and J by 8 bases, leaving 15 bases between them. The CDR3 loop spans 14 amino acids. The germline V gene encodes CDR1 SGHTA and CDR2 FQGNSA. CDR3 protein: CASSSLLVTHEQFF. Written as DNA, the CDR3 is TGTGCCAGCAGCTCACTACTAGTTACCCATGAGCAGTTCTTC. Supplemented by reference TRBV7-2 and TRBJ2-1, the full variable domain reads GAGVSQSPSNKVTEKGKDVELRCDPISGHTALYWYRQSLGQGLEFLIYFQGNSAPDKSGLPSDRFSAERTGGSVSTLTIQRTQQEDSAVYLCASSSLLVTHEQFFGPGTRLTVL.

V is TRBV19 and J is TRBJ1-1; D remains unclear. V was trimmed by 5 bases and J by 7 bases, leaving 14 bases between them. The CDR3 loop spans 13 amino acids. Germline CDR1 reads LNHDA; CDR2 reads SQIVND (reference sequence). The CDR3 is CASSRSGNGEAFF. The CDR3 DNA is TGTGCCAGTAGTCGTTCGGGGAACGGTGAAGCTTTCTTT.

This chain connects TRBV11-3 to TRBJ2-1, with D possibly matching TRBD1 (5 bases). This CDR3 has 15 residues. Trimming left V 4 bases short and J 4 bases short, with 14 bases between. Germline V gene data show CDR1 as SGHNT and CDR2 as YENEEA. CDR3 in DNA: TGTGCCAGCAGCTACCCTTGGGGCTCTTACAATGAGCAGTTCTTC. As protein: CASSYPWGSYNEQFF. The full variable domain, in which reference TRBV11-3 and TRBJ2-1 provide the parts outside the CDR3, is EAGVVQSPRYKIIEKKQPVAFWCNPISGHNTLYWYLQNLGQGPELLIRYENEEAVDDSQLPKDRFSAERLKGVDSTLKIQPAELGDSAVYLCASSYPWGSYNEQFFGPGTRLTVL.

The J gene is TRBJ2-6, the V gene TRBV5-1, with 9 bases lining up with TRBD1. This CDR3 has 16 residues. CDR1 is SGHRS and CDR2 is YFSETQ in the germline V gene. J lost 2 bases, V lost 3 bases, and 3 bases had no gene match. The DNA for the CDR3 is TGCGCCAGCAGCTACCGGGACAGGGCTGGGGCCAACGTCCTGACTTTC. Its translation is CASSYRDRAGANVLTF.

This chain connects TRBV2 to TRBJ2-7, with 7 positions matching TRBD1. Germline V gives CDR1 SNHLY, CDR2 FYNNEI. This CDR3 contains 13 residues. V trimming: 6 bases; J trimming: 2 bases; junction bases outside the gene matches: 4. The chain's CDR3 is CASRMTGPYEQYF. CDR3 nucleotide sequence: TGTGCCAGCAGGATGACAGGGCCCTACGAGCAGTACTTC.

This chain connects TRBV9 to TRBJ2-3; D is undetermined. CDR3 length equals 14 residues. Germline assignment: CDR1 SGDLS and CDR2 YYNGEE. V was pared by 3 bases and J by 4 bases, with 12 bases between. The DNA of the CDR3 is TGTGCCAGCAGCGCGATCCCCACGGCAGATACGCAGTATTTT. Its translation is CASSAIPTADTQYF.

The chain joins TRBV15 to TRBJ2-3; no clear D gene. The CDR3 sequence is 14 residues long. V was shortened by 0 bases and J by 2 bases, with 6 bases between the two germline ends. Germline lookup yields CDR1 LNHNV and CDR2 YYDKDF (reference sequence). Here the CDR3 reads CATSRDPNTDTQYF. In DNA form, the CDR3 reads TGTGCCACCAGCAGAGATCCAAACACAGATACGCAGTATTTT. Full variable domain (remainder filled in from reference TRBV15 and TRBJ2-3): DAMVIQNPRYQVTQFGKPVTLSCSQTLNHNVMYWYQQKSSQAPKLLFHYYDKDFNNEADTPDNFQSRRPNTSFCFLDIRSPGLGDTAMYLCATSRDPNTDTQYFGPGTRLTVL.

CDR3 sequence reads: CASSQVGGKNTEAFF. The CDR3 DNA sequence: TGCGCCAGCAGCCAAGTCGGCGGGAAGAACACTGAAGCTTTCTTT. This chain uses TRBV4-1 with TRBJ1-1; D remains ambiguous. V was shortened by 1 base and J by 1 base, with 10 bases between the two germline ends. Germline CDR1 MGHRA, CDR2 YSYEKL. This CDR3 comprises 15 residues.

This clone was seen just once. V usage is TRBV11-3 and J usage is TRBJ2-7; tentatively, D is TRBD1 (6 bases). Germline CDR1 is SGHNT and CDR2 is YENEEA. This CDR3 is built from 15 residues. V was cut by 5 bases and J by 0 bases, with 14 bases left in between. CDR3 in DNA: TGTGCCAGCAGCGTCGCCGGGACAACCTCCTACGAGCAGTACTTC. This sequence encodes CASSVAGTTSYEQYF.

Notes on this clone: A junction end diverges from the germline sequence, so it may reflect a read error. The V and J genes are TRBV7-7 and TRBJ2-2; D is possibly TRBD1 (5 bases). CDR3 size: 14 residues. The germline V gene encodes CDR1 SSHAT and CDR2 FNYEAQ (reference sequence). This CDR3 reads CASTSQGDTGELFF. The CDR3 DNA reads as TGTGCTAGCACCTCTCAGGGCGACACCGGGGAGCTGTTTTTT. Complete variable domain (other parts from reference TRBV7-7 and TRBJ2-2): GAGVSQSPRYKVTKRGQDVTLRCDPISSHATLYWYQQALGQGPEFLTYFNYEAQPDKSGLPSDRFSAERPEGSISTLTIQRTEQRDSAMYRCASTSQGDTGELFFGEGSRLTVL.

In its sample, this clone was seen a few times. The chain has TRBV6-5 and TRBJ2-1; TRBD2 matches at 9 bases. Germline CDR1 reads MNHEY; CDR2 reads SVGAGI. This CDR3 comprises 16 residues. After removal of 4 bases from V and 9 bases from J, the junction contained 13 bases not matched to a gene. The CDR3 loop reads CASSSPAGGTLVEQFF. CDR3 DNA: TGTGCCAGCAGTTCGCCAGCGGGAGGTACTCTGGTTGAGCAGTTCTTC.

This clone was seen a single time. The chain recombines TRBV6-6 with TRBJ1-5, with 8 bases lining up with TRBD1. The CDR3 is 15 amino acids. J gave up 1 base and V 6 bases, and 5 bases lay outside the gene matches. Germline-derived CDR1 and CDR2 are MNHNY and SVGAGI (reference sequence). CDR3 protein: CASSPQGASNQPQHF. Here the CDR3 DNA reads TGTGCCAGCAGCCCCCAGGGGGCCAGCAATCAGCCCCAGCATTTT.

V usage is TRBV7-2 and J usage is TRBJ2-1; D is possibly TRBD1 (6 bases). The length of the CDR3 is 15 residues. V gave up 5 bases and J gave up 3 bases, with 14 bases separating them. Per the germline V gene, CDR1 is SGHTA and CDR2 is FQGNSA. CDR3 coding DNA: TGTGCCAGCAGCCCTCAGGGGACCATCTACAATGAGCAGTTCTTC. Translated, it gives CASSPQGTIYNEQFF.

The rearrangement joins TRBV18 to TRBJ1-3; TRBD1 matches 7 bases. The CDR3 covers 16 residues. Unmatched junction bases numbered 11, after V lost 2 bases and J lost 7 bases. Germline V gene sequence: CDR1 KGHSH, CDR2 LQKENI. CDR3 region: CASSPLGDSVGNTIYF. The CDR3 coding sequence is TGTGCCAGCTCACCATTAGGGGACAGTGTCGGGAACACCATATATTTT.

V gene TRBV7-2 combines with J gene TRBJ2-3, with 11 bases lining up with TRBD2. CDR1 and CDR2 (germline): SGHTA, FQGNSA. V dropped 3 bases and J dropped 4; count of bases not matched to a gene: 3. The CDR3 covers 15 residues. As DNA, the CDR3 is TGTGCCAGCAGCTTTAGCGGGGGGGGCCCAGATACGCAGTATTTT. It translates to CASSFSGGGPDTQYF.